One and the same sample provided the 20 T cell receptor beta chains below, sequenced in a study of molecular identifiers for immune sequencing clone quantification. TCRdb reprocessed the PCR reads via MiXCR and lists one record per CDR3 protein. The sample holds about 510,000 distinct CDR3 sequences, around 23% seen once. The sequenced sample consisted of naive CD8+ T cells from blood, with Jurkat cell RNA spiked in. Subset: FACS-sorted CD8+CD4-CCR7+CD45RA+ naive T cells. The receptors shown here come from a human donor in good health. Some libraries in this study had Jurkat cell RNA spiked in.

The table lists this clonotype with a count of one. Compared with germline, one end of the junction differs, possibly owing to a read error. CDR3 DNA sequence: TGCGCCAGCAGCCAGGGGAACACTAAAGCTTTCTTT. Amino acids: CASSQGNTKAFF. The gene calls are TRBV4-1 and TRBJ1-1; D remains ambiguous. The germline gives CDR1 MGHRA, CDR2 YSYEKL. The CDR3 loop spans 12 amino acids.

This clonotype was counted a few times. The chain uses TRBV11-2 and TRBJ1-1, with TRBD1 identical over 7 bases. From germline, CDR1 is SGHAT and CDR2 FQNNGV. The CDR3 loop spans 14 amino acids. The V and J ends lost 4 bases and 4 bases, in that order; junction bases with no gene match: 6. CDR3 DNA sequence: TGTGCCAGCAGCTCCTACGACAGGGTCACTGAAGCTTTCTTT. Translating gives CASSSYDRVTEAFF.

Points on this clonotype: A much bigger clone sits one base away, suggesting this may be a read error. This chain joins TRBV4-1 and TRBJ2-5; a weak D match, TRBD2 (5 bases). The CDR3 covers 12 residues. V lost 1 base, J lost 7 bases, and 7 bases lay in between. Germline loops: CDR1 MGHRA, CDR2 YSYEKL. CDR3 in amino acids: CASSQAGGTQYF. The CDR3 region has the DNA TGCGCCAGCAGCCAAGCTGGAGGGACCCAGTACTTC.

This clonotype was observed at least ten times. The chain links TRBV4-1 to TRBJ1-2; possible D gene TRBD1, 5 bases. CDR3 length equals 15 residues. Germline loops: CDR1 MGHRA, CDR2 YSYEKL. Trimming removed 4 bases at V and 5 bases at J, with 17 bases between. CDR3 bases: TGCGCCAGCAGCCTGGTATTAGGAGGGGTATATGGCTACACCTTC. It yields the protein CASSLVLGGVYGYTF.

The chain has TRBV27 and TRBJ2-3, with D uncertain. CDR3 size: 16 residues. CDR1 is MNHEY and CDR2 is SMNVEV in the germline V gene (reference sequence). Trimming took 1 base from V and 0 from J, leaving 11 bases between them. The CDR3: CASSLLGVSSTDTQYF. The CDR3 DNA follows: TGTGCCAGCAGTTTATTGGGCGTGTCGAGCACAGATACGCAGTATTTT.

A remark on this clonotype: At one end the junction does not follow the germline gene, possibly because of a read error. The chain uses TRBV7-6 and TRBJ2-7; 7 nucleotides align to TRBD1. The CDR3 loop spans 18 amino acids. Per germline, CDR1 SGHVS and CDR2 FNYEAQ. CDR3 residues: CASRLGPLSPGGVAEQYF. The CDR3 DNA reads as TGTGCCAGCCGCTTAGGGCCCCTATCGCCAGGGGGTGTCGCCGAGCAGTACTTC. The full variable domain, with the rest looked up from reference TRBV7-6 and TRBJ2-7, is GAGVSQSPRYKVTKRGQDVALRCDPISGHVSLYWYRQALGQGPEFLTYFNYEAQQDKSGLPNDRFSAERPEGSISTLTIQRTEQRDSAMYRCASRLGPLSPGGVAEQYFGPGTRLTVT.

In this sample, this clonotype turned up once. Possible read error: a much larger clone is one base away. The CDR3 region is CTSSSGQAGGYF. The CDR3 DNA is TGTACCAGCAGCTCGGGACAGGCCGGGGGGTACTTC. This chain connects TRBV7-9 to TRBJ2-5; the match to TRBD1 covers 8 bases. The V gene's germline CDR1 is SEHNR and CDR2 FQNEAQ (reference sequence). The CDR3 runs to 12 residues.

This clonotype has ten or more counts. In DNA form, the CDR3 reads TGTGCCAGCAGCTTGGAGGCCCAAGAGACCCAGTACTTC. Protein: CASSLEAQETQYF. V and J are TRBV5-4 and TRBJ2-5; D unresolved. Germline values: CDR1 SGHNT, CDR2 YYREEE (reference sequence). This CDR3 has 13 residues. V lost 0 bases and J lost 1, with 4 bases in between. Complete variable domain (other parts from reference TRBV5-4 and TRBJ2-5): ETGVTQSPTHLIKTRGQQVTLRCSSQSGHNTVSWYQQALGQGPQFIFQYYREEENGRGNFPPRFSGLQFPNYSSELNVNALELDDSALYLCASSLEAQETQYFGPGTRLLVL.

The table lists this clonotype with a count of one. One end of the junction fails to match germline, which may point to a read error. The CDR3 is CASRLGPGAVPEPSF. CDR3 nucleotide sequence: TGTGCCAGCCGCCTGGGGCCCGGGGCGGTCCCCGAGCCGTCCTTC. The chain joins TRBV7-2 to TRBJ2-7, with D perhaps assigned TRBD1 or TRBD2 (5 bases each). CDR1 is SGHTA and CDR2 is FQGNSA in the germline V gene. This CDR3 contains 15 residues.

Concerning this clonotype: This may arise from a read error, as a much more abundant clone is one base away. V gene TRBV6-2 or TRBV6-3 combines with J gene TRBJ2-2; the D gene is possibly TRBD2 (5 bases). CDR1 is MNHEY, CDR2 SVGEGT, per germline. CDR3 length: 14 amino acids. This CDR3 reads CASSYKLATGELLF. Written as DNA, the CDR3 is TGTGCCAGCAGTTACAAGCTGGCCACCGGGGAGCTGCTTTTT.

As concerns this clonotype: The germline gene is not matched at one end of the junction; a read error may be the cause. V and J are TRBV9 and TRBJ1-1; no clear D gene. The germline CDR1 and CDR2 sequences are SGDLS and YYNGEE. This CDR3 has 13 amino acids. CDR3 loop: CASSDTFNTEASF. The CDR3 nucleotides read TGTGCCAGCAGCGATACCTTTAACACTGAAGCTTCCTTT.

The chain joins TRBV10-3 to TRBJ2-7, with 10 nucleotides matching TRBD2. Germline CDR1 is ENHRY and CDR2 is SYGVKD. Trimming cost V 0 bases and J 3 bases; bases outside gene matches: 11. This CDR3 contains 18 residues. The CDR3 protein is CAISESYTLAGALYEQYF. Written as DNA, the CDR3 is TGTGCCATCAGTGAGTCGTATACTCTAGCGGGGGCCCTCTACGAGCAGTACTTC.

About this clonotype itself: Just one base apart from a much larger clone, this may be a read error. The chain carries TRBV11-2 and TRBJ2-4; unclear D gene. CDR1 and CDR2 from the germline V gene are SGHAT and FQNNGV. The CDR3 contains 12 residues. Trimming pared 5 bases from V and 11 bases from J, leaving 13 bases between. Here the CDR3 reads CASSRVQSVQYF. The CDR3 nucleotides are TGTGCCAGCAGCAGAGTCCAAAGCGTTCAGTACTTC.

In DNA, the CDR3 is TGTGCCAGTACCCCGTCAGCGGGGGACCACTACGAGCAGTACTTC. Residues: CASTPSAGDHYEQYF. This chain links TRBV7-8 with TRBJ2-7; 8 bases fit TRBD2. CDR1 and CDR2 (germline): SGHVS, FQNEAQ. The trim removed 9 bases at V and 3 bases at J, leaving 13 bases unmatched. The length of the CDR3 is 15 residues.

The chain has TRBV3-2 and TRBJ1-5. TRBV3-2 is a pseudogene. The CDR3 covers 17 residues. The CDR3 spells CASSQEATTYSNQPQHF. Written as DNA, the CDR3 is TGTGCCAGCAGCCAAGAGGCAACAACTTATAGCAATCAGCCCCAGCATTTT.

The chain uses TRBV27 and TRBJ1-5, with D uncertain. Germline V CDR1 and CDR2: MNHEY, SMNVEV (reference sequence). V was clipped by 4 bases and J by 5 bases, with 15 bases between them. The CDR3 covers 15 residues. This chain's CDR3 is CASSSIQAGDQPQHF. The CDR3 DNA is TGTGCCAGCAGTTCGATCCAGGCCGGGGATCAGCCCCAGCATTTT.

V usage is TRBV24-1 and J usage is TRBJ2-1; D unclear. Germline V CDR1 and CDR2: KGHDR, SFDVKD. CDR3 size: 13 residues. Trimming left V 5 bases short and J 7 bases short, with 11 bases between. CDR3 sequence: CATSGLPGNEQFF. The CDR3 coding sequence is TGTGCCACCAGTGGTTTACCCGGGAATGAGCAGTTCTTC.

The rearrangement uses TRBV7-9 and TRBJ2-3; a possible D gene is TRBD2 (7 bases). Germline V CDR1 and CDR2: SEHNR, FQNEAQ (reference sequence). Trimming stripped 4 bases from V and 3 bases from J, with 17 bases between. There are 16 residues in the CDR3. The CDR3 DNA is TGTGCCAGCAGCTCACCCCCGGGGGGCAGGACAGATACGCAGTATTTT. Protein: CASSSPPGGRTDTQYF.

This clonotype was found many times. The CDR3 loop reads CASSTGTSAQETQYF. The CDR3 nucleotides are TGTGCCAGCAGCACCGGGACTAGCGCTCAAGAGACCCAGTACTTC. The chain joins TRBV5-5 to TRBJ2-5; 10 positions agree with TRBD2. This CDR3 has 15 residues. Germline CDR1 is SGHKS and CDR2 is YYEKEE (reference sequence). J lost 2 bases, V lost 4 bases, and 5 bases had no gene match.

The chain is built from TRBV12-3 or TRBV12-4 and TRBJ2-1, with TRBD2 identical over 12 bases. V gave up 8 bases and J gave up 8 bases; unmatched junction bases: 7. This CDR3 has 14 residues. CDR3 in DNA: TGTGCCAGCCGCCCTAGCGGGGGGGGGGATGAGCAGTTCTTC. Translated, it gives CASRPSGGGDEQFF.